This T cell receptor (beta chain) originates from a study of untreated major depressive disorder. Regarding the study as a whole: A comparatively small sample limits the generalizability of these findings. Depressed patients' CD4+ T cells carried increased TRBV05-01 (Vbeta 5.1) usage versus control CD4+ T cells.

This CDR3 region has 15 residues. Trimming shortened V by 6 bases and J by 3 bases, and 19 bases separated the two germline ends. Per germline, CDR1 SGHDT and CDR2 YYEEEE. Patients were free of psychiatric medication for at least 8 weeks. The method was immunoSEQ multiplex PCR; TCRdb's version includes in-frame clones alone and lacks a portion of them. In the table there are under 15,000 clones, 92% of which are singletons. About this clone: As yet, its antigen is unknown.

This clonotype was sampled from a man aged 25 to 40 with major depressive disorder. V gene TRBV5-6 combines with J gene TRBJ2-7; D gene unclear. The sample comprised CD4+ T cells from PBMCs. This chain's CDR3 is CASTPGPGTYYEQYF. CDR3 nucleotide sequence: TGTGCCAGCACCCCGGGTCCAGGTACCTACTACGAGCAGTACTTC. The full variable domain, with the rest looked up from reference TRBV5-6 and TRBJ2-7, is DAGVTQSPTHLIKTRGQQVTLRCSPKSGHDTVSWYQQALGQGPQFIFQYYEEEERQRGNFPDRFSGHQFPNYSSELNVNALLLGDSALYLCASTPGPGTYYEQYFGPGTRLTVT.